This T cell receptor (beta chain) emerged from a study of T cell repertoires in cytomegalovirus infection. Study-level results: The ex vivo response showed dominance by HLA-C-restricted CMV-specific TCR beta clonotypes.

V lost 5 bases and J lost 8, with 21 bases in between. This CDR3 region has 15 residues. CDR1 LNHDA and CDR2 SQIVND come from the germline V gene (reference sequence). Worth noting for this clonotype: What it binds is not known.

One entry per CDR3 protein, called by TCRdb with MiXCR from the reads. The sample carries approximately 100,000 distinct CDR3 sequences, approximately 45% recorded once. This sequence joins TRBV19 and TRBJ1-1; D may be TRBD1 (5 bases). Sequencing used CD8+ T cells from cultured PBMCs, obtained from culture after CMV antigen stimulation. This clonotype was sampled from a human donor in good health (CMV status not recorded). Some clones in this sample may be carry-over from other donors' samples. For the CDR3, the DNA is TGTGCCAGTAGTGCGGGGGTTGGGGCACTGGCAGAAGCTTTCTTT. This sequence encodes CASSAGVGALAEAFF.